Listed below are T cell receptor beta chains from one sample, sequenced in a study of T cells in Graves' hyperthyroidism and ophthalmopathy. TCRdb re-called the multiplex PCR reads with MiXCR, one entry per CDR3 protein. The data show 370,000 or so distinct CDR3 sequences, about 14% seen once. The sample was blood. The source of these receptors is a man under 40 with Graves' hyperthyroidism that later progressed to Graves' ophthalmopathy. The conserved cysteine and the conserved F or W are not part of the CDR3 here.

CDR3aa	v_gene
ASSPTGTSGVGRTQY	TRBV7-2
ASSPRSPDTQY	TRBV11-2
ATSDRTKGTQY	TRBV24-1
SVGTRGNTDTQY	TRBV29-1
ASRGGYSGNTIY	TRBV6-1
ASSTSGGALGANVLT	TRBV7-3
ASSVFGGRQETQY	TRBV9
SVDLVETQY	TRBV29-1
ASSYSKRETQY	TRBV6-6
ASSQSANSGNTIY	TRBV2
AWTPGLASTDTQY	TRBV30
ASSRGTGSYNEQF	TRBV9
SARRSGGRETQY	TRBV20-1
ASLGRGDSYNEQF	TRBV28
ASSPFVVPGEQY	TRBV6-1
ASSRQGYRETQY	TRBV11-1
ASSLYQETQY	TRBV12-3/TRBV12-4
AWSVRRVGANVLT	TRBV30
ASSQEAGTSGEQF	TRBV4-2
ASRTGQGTYNEQF	TRBV19
AIGTGEYGYT	TRBV10-3
AIRTDSNQPQH	TRBV10-3
ASSSSVRGRGYT	TRBV27
ASSLAGQGDTEAF	TRBV5-6
ASSYEGYTQY	TRBV6-9
ASQVPFYEQY	TRBV28
ASSLGTLRATIEQF	TRBV7-2
ASSSSANTGELF	TRBV13
ASTYGTSGQVEQF	TRBV18
ASSRWRGSTDTQY	TRBV7-9
ASSAQGNSPLH	TRBV11-3
ASSISGGAADTQY	TRBV7-3
ASSLGRDKRMFGSPLH	TRBV12-3/TRBV12-4
ASSVTGDENQPQH	TRBV6-1
SVQTGGRETQY	TRBV29-1
ASSQQGALIEAF	TRBV12-3/TRBV12-4
ATRGSPDSPLH	TRBV6-1